Listed here are 12 T cell receptor beta chains from one sample, sequenced in a study of blood T cell repertoires in COVID-19. TCRdb keeps only in-frame clones here, not all; method: immunoSEQ multiplex PCR. The sample records 65,000 to 70,000 clones, about 80% being singletons. The material sequenced was peripheral blood. These receptors all stem from an elderly man with active COVID-19.

The table lists this clone with a few counts. The chain joins TRBV4-2 to TRBJ2-4; 7 bases agree with TRBD1. This CDR3 is built from 17 residues. Germline V CDR1 and CDR2: LGHNA, YNFKEQ. The J segment lost 6 bases and the V segment lost 1 base, leaving 12 bases of the junction unmatched. In DNA, the CDR3 is TGTGCCAGCAGCCAAGCAAGGGGACAGAATTTTGGAAACATTCAGTACTTC. The encoded protein is CASSQARGQNFGNIQYF.

The chain links TRBV19 to TRBJ2-7; tentative D call: TRBD1 (6 bases). With 4 bases removed from V and 2 bases from J, the gap between germline ends came to 15 bases. Germline lookup yields CDR1 LNHDA and CDR2 SQIVND (reference sequence). This CDR3 comprises 15 residues. The CDR3 bases are TGTGCCAGTAGTAATATTGGACAGCTAGCCTACGAGCAGTACTTC. Protein product: CASSNIGQLAYEQYF.

V is TRBV3-1 (or the pseudogene TRBV3-2) and J is TRBJ1-1, with a tentative D call TRBD1 (6 bases). Trimming shortened V by 6 bases and J by 7 bases, and 12 bases separated the two germline ends. The germline V gene encodes CDR1 LGHDT and CDR2 YNNKEL (reference sequence). The CDR3 is made up of 12 amino acids. CDR3 DNA: TGTGCCAGCAGTCAACAGGGAATTGAAGCTTTCTTT. It codes for CASSQQGIEAFF.

This clone was counted a few times. The J gene is TRBJ1-2, the V gene TRBV7-9; tentatively, D is TRBD1 (5 bases). Germline loops: CDR1 SEHNR, CDR2 FQNEAQ (reference sequence). The V end lost 2 bases, the J end lost 6 bases, and 7 bases lay between the germline ends. The CDR3 totals 12 residues. The CDR3 is CASSLSRDGYTF. CDR3 in DNA: TGTGCCAGCAGCTTAAGCAGGGATGGCTACACCTTC.

The chain couples TRBV5-1 to TRBJ1-6; tentative D call: TRBD1 (6 bases). Trimming took off 4 bases at V and 7 bases at J, with 15 bases between the two ends. The CDR3 runs 15 residues. From germline, CDR1 is SGHRS and CDR2 YFSETQ. CDR3 region: CASSDQGKLNSPLHF. CDR3 coding DNA: TGCGCCAGCAGCGATCAGGGGAAGTTAAATTCACCCCTCCACTTT.

The chain couples TRBV11-1 to TRBJ2-2; 8 bases align to TRBD1. V lost 5 bases and J lost 4; bases outside the gene matches: 9. The CDR3 runs 16 residues. Germline values: CDR1 SGHAT, CDR2 FQDESV (reference sequence). The CDR3 spells CASSDPSGGRTGELFF. In nucleotides, the CDR3 is TGTGCCAGCAGCGACCCCTCAGGGGGCCGCACCGGGGAGCTGTTTTTT.

This clone came up once. The CDR3: CASSHSGQGHGYTF. The CDR3 nucleotides read TGTGCCAGCAGCCACTCGGGACAGGGGCATGGCTACACCTTC. This rearrangement joins TRBV3-1 (or the pseudogene TRBV3-2) to TRBJ1-2, with TRBD1 matching over 10 bases. CDR1 LGHDT and CDR2 YNNKEL come from the germline V gene (reference sequence). J was trimmed by 6 bases and V by 3 bases; bases with no gene match: 4. This CDR3 region has 14 residues.

The rearrangement links TRBV5-1 to TRBJ1-1; D possibly corresponds to TRBD1 (6 bases). The CDR3 has 15 residues. V was cut by 0 bases and J by 1 base, with 10 bases left in between. CDR1 SGHRS and CDR2 YFSETQ come from the germline V gene. Written as DNA, the CDR3 is TGCGCCAGCAGCTTGGTACAGGGACGGAACACTGAAGCTTTCTTT. It specifies CASSLVQGRNTEAFF.

In nucleotides, the CDR3 is TGTGCCAGCAGCCCAGACATAGCCTACAATGAGCAGTTCTTC. Protein: CASSPDIAYNEQFF. The chain is built from TRBV7-2 and TRBJ2-1; the D is unclear. Germline V gene data show CDR1 as SGHTA and CDR2 as FQGNSA. Trimming took 5 bases from V and 2 from J, leaving 10 bases between them. The CDR3 has 14 residues.

The rearrangement joins TRBV6-5 to TRBJ2-1, with D perhaps matching TRBD2 (5 bases). Trimming removed 6 bases at V and 10 bases at J, with 10 bases between. The CDR3 covers 11 residues. The V gene's germline CDR1 is MNHEY and CDR2 SVGAGI. The CDR3 loop reads CASRRPGEQFF. The DNA of the CDR3 is TGTGCCAGCAGACGGCCGGGGGAGCAGTTCTTC.

The J gene is TRBJ1-1, the V gene TRBV15; D may be TRBD1 (5 bases). The CDR3 contains 13 residues. V was shortened by 8 bases and J by 3 bases, with 13 bases between the two germline ends. Germline loops: CDR1 LNHNV, CDR2 YYDKDF (reference sequence). The DNA for the CDR3 is TGTGCCACCCGACAGATTATATACACTGAAGCTTTCTTT. It translates to CATRQIIYTEAFF.

The chain uses TRBV6-5 and TRBJ2-5; D not certain. V was clipped by 6 bases and J by 3 bases, with 5 bases between them. Germline assignment: CDR1 MNHEY and CDR2 SVGAGI. The CDR3 is 11 amino acids. In DNA form, the CDR3 reads TGTGCCAGCAGCCTAGAAGAGACCCAGTACTTC. It codes for CASSLEETQYF.